The T cell receptor (beta chain) under discussion was sequenced for a study of blood T cell repertoires in COVID-19. On the study more broadly: COVID-19 samples from acute and convalescent phases originated in the United States, Italy and Spain. Nucleic acid was either cDNA or gDNA, and it came from T cells, B-cell-depleted T cells, or PBMCs.

TCRdb's copy holds only in-frame clones and misses some; the assay was immunoSEQ multiplex PCR. The sample includes approximately 300,000 clones, 85% to 90% seen only once; the top ten take 1.5% to 2%. With 2 bases clipped from V and 1 base from J, the junction kept 8 bases outside the gene matches. The V gene's germline CDR1 is SGDLS and CDR2 YYNGEE. The CDR3 is 18 amino acids. This chain uses TRBV9 with TRBJ2-3, with 12 nucleotides matching TRBD2. This clonotype originated in a woman in her 30s with COVID-19, enrolled during active disease. What was sequenced was peripheral blood. This chain's CDR3 is CASSVGSSGGAGTDTQYF. As DNA, the CDR3 is TGTGCCAGCAGCGTCGGGTCTAGCGGGGGGGCTGGCACAGATACGCAGTATTTT.